The 15 T cell receptor beta chains given below trace back to one sample, sequenced in a study of blood T cell repertoires in COVID-19. Some clones are missing from TCRdb's copy, which holds only in-frame ones; the method was immunoSEQ multiplex PCR. This sample has 95,000 to 150,000 clones, with about two thirds found just once. The sample taken for sequencing was peripheral blood. The receptor source for this set is a human donor with acute or convalescent COVID-19. The donor label of this sample is uncertain.

The rearrangement uses TRBV11-2 and TRBJ2-3; TRBD2 aligns across 9 bases. V lost 1 base, J lost 4 bases, and 9 bases stayed unmatched. In germline, CDR1 is SGHAT, CDR2 FQNNGV. The CDR3 totals 17 residues. The CDR3 spells CASSLAGAGGYADTQYF. The CDR3 DNA reads TGTGCCAGCAGCTTAGCTGGGGCGGGGGGGTATGCAGATACGCAGTATTTT.

This clone was observed a handful of times. The chain links TRBV24-1 to TRBJ2-1; TRBD1 matches 9 bases. The J segment lost 6 bases and the V segment lost 5 bases, leaving 10 bases of the junction unmatched. CDR1 is KGHDR and CDR2 is SFDVKD in the germline V gene. CDR3 length: 16 amino acids. Written as DNA, the CDR3 is TGTGCCACCAGTGCCTCCAGGACAGGGGCTATCAATGAGCAGTTCTTC. This encodes CATSASRTGAINEQFF.

This clone came up once. The chain links TRBV10-3 to TRBJ2-1; the match to TRBD2 covers 9 bases. V dropped 3 bases and J dropped 7; count of bases not matched to a gene: 13. The CDR3 has 17 residues. CDR1 is ENHRY and CDR2 is SYGVKD in the germline V gene. In nucleotides, the CDR3 is TGTGCCATCAGTGACCCCTCCCTGGCGGGGGGGCTTAATGAGCAGTTCTTC. As protein: CAISDPSLAGGLNEQFF.

The V call is TRBV10-3, the J call TRBJ2-1, with TRBD2 as a possible D gene (6 bases). CDR1 is ENHRY, CDR2 SYGVKD, per germline. The CDR3 runs 12 residues. V shed 5 bases and J shed 9 bases, with 11 bases lying between them. This CDR3 reads CAISSGWGEQFF. The CDR3 coding sequence is TGTGCCATCAGTAGCGGGTGGGGTGAGCAGTTCTTC.

The J gene is TRBJ2-3, the V gene TRBV5-1; 9 bases align to TRBD1. The junction had 9 bases not matched to a gene; V was cut back by 6 bases and J by 7 bases. Germline-derived CDR1 and CDR2 are SGHRS and YFSETQ. CDR3 length: 14 amino acids. The CDR3 region has the DNA TGCGCCAGCACTCCGGGACAGGGTAGGAATACGCAGTATTTT. It yields the protein CASTPGQGRNTQYF.

The chain joins TRBV20-1 to TRBJ1-5; 10 positions agree with TRBD1. Trimming cost V 3 bases and J 2 bases; bases outside gene matches: 4. This CDR3 contains 15 residues. From germline, CDR1 is DFQATT and CDR2 SNEGSKA (reference sequence). The CDR3 protein is CSASGGTGGNQPQHF. The CDR3 nucleotides read TGCAGTGCTAGTGGAGGGACAGGGGGCAATCAGCCCCAGCATTTT.

The rearrangement links TRBV10-2 to TRBJ1-5; D is undetermined. Trimming stripped 5 bases from V and 0 bases from J, with 8 bases between. Germline CDR1 reads WSHSY; CDR2 reads SAAADI. This CDR3 comprises 14 residues. CDR3 bases: TGCGCCAGCAGTCAGTTCCTTAGCAATCAGCCCCAGCATTTT. Translated, it gives CASSQFLSNQPQHF.

The rearrangement links TRBV14 to TRBJ1-2, with a possible D match to TRBD1 (6 bases). The germline V gene encodes CDR1 SGHDN and CDR2 FVKESK. CDR3 size: 14 residues. V was cut by 0 bases and J by 8 bases, with 13 bases left in between. The CDR3 loop reads CASSQEGGARGYTF. CDR3 sequence (DNA): TGTGCCAGCAGCCAAGAAGGGGGGGCGAGGGGCTACACCTTC. Full variable domain (remainder filled in from reference TRBV14 and TRBJ1-2): EAGVTQFPSHSVIEKGQTVTLRCDPISGHDNLYWYRRVMGKEIKFLLHFVKESKQDESGMPNNRFLAERTGGTYSTLKVQPAELEDSGVYFCASSQEGGARGYTFGSGTRLTVV.

The chain couples TRBV11-2 to TRBJ2-7; 11 positions match TRBD1. This CDR3 region has 15 residues. Trimming removed 5 bases from V and 3 bases from J; junction bases left unmatched: 6. Looked up from germline, CDR1 is SGHAT and CDR2 is FQNNGV. CDR3 nucleotide sequence: TGTGCCAGCAGCGAAGCAGGGACAGGGGGCTACGAGCAGTACTTC. It codes for CASSEAGTGGYEQYF.

The V gene is TRBV19, the J gene TRBJ1-5; D remains unclear. This CDR3 spans 15 amino acids. Germline V gives CDR1 LNHDA, CDR2 SQIVND (reference sequence). The V and J ends lost 3 bases and 6 bases respectively, with 15 bases between them. DNA for the CDR3: TGTGCCAGTAGTATGAGCTCGGGGTCGGGTCAGCCCCAGCATTTT. Translating gives CASSMSSGSGQPQHF.

The V gene is TRBV6-1, the J gene TRBJ2-3; TRBD1 agrees at 7 bases. CDR1 and CDR2 from the germline V gene are MNHNS and SASEGT. The CDR3 length is 16 residues. The ends lost 3 bases at V and 1 base at J; junction bases unmatched: 7. The CDR3 here is CASSDDRVDGTDTQYF. CDR3 sequence (DNA): TGTGCCAGCAGTGATGACAGGGTTGACGGCACAGATACGCAGTATTTT.

In its sample, this clone was seen once. The chain couples TRBV9 to TRBJ1-3; D is unclear. The CDR3 spans 17 residues. Germline assignment: CDR1 SGDLS and CDR2 YYNGEE. V was pared by 0 bases and J by 4 bases, with 17 bases between. The CDR3 nucleotides are TGTGCCAGCAGCGTAGAGGGAGGGAACTCTGGAGGAAACACCATATATTTT. Amino acid sequence: CASSVEGGNSGGNTIYF.

This clone was seen ten or more times. J is TRBJ2-1 and V is TRBV21-1; the D call in the table, TRBD2, was not verified against the DNA. TRBV21-1 is labeled a pseudogene. The CDR3 has 17 amino acids. The CDR3 sequence is CASTGTSGGGSYNEQFF. The CDR3 DNA reads as TGTGCCAGCACCGGGACTAGCGGGGGGGGATCCTACAATGAGCAGTTCTTC.

The chain links TRBV9 to TRBJ2-5, with 8 bases aligning to TRBD1. Germline V lookup: CDR1 SGDLS, CDR2 YYNGEE. The CDR3 extends over 14 amino acids. Losses at the gene ends were 4 bases for V and 7 bases for J; bases not matched to a gene: 9. The CDR3 sequence is CASSPGTGARTQYF. CDR3 coding DNA: TGTGCCAGCAGCCCTGGGACAGGCGCACGGACCCAGTACTTC.

V gene TRBV5-1 combines with J gene TRBJ2-7, with TRBD1 matching over 7 bases. The germline V gene has CDR1 SGHRS and CDR2 YFSETQ. The CDR3 is 13 amino acids. V shed 5 bases, J shed 7 bases, and the junction held 9 bases outside the gene matches. The CDR3 region is CASRIDRAREQYF. The CDR3 DNA reads as TGCGCCAGCAGAATCGACAGGGCTAGGGAGCAGTACTTC.